This record concerns one TCR beta chain sequence. This clone was detected once. Its specific antigen is unknown. It has no much larger one-base neighbor in the sample; base qualities were not kept. The immunoSEQ Assay was used to sequence TCR beta CDR3 regions from DNA. In the paper's pipeline: To compute T cell density, TCR beta template counts were normalized to usable DNA, which was estimated by amplifying housekeeping genes. The preseqR package was used to estimate richness by extrapolating to 400,000 templates for PBMC samples and to 120,000 templates for tissue samples. Clonality was calculated as one minus Pielou's evenness. Tissue-enriched TCRs were identified through differential abundance testing performed on productive amino-acid clonotypes, with a minimum total count of 5 and an alpha of 0.1. The Jaccard Index and the Morisita Overlap Index were used to measure how much the repertoires overlapped between compartments. GLIPH grouped TCR beta CDR3s together with public tetramer-defined viral CDR3s, and a viral motif had to include at least three viral sequences and also show V-gene enrichment. This is the immuneACCESS table as TCRdb keeps it, with only in-frame sequences that have V and J called. A part of the clones is gone; compared with another copy, unresolved V genes explain less than half, and the rest is unexplained. That table furnishes V, J and clone size, whereas the DNA furnished D and trimming. This sample gives 30,000 or so clones in total; 85% to 95% of them show up just once. The ten largest clonotypes hold about 28% of the sample.

At diagnosis, peripheral blood, uninvolved tumor-adjacent lung and tumor were collected and were preserved as a mix of fresh-frozen and FFPE material. For TCR repertoire profiling, blood samples were analyzed in the form of peripheral blood mononuclear cells. The data originate from a study of T cells in localized non-small cell lung cancer (TCRdb year 2020). About the investigation overall: T cell repertoires of 200 to 250 early-stage NSCLC patients were analyzed, with tumors being compared against uninvolved tumor-adjacent lungs. The cohort consisted of roughly 240 treatment-naive NSCLC patients whose localized lung tumors had been resected. NSCLC patients had a mean age of approximately 72 years, and more than 120 were male and about a hundred female.

Beyond this particular receptor, the publication reports: A median of roughly 56 of the top 100 tumor clones were detected in paired uninvolved adjacent lung, and 28 of these tumor clones were also found among the top 100 clones of the paired uninvolved adjacent lung. The highest T cell clonality was observed in uninvolved tumor-adjacent lung, where clonality exceeded that of tumor, suggesting that antigenic responses were more focused in uninvolved tumor-adjacent lung. Because multi-region sequencing of the tumors was not done, intratumor heterogeneity could not be ruled out. Longer overall survival was associated with higher blood T cell density, whereas shorter survival was associated with higher adjacent-lung clonality. Because of the exploratory design, TCR variables were selected using unadjusted p-values without false-discovery rate correction.

Counted from cysteine to phenylalanine, this CDR3 has 16 amino acids. Of the read, only the CDR3 DNA is kept; its 48 bases are in frame from base 1. Trimming removed 1 base from V and 6 bases from J, leaving 19 bases between the germline ends. Based on the germline V gene, the CDR1 and CDR2 sequences are SGHAT and FQNNGV. Sample: peripheral blood, taken before any cancer treatment. The TCR was taken from an older female donor with stage I lung adenocarcinoma. The chain is assembled from TRBV11-2 and TRBJ2-7; TRBD1 is a possible D gene, resting on 6 matching bases. The bases read TGTGCCAGCAGCTTAGCACCGGCAGGGGCCGGCGGCGAGCAGTACTTC. The translation is CASSLAPAGAGGEQYF.